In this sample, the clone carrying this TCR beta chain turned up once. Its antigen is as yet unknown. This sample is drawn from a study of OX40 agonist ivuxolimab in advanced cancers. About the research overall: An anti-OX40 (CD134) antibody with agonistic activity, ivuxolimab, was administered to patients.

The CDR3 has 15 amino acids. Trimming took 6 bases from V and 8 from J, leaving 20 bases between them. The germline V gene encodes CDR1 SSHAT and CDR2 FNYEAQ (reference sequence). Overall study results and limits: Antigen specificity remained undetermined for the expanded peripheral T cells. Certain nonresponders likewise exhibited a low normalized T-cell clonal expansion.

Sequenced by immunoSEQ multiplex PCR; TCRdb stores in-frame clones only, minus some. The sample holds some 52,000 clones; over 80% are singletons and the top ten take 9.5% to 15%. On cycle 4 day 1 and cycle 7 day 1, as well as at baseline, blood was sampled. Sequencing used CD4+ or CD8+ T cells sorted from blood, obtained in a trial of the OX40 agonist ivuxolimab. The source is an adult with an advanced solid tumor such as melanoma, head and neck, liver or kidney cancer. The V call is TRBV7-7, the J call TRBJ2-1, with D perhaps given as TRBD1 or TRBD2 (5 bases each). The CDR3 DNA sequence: TGTGCCAGCAGTCCGTTAGTGGGGGTCGGCGATGAGCAGTTCTTC. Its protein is CASSPLVGVGDEQFF.